Described below is a single T cell receptor (beta chain) sequence and its context. The source of the sample is a study of shared clonotypes between healthy human individuals. CDR1 is MGHDK and CDR2 is SYGVNS in the germline V gene. The CDR3 length is 15 residues. Trimming shortened V by 1 base and J by 6 bases, and 14 bases separated the two germline ends. Assay used: immunoSEQ multiplex PCR; TCRdb lists only in-frame clones, some missing. This table holds around 2.5 million clones, 93% found once. The clonotype was recovered from a man aged 18-30 years in good health. Some clones in this sample may be carry-over from other donors' samples. The V call is TRBV25-1, the J call TRBJ2-3, with D perhaps assigned TRBD1 or TRBD2 (5 bases each). Input material: naive CD4+ T cells from PBMCs. Noted subset: CD45RA+ positively selected. The CDR3 region has the DNA TGTGCCAGCAGTGAATTCGGGACCGGGACCGATACGCAGTATTTT. Its protein product is CASSEFGTGTDTQYF.